Here is one T cell receptor beta chain with its context. Specified time point: peripheral blood 6 weeks after treatment start. This sample is drawn from a study of PD-L1 blockade in urothelial cancer. Study at large: Blood analysis occurred 3 weeks (second dose) and 6 weeks after treatment start. Peripheral blood specimens exhibited a median yield of approximately 150,000 T cells.

Repertoires were generated with immunoSEQ multiplex PCR, while TCRdb's copy carries only in-frame clones and drops some. The sample contains about 76,000 clones, approximately 90% of which appear only once. The specimen was PBMCs, collected around atezolizumab (anti-PD-L1) treatment. This receptor was taken from a woman over 75 with urothelial cancer.

CDR3: CASSFGTGLNYGYTF. CDR3 DNA sequence: TGTGCCAGCAGTTTCGGGACAGGGCTTAACTATGGCTACACCTTC. This chain connects TRBV27 to TRBJ1-2, with 9 bases fitting TRBD1. There are 15 residues in the CDR3. Germline V lookup: CDR1 MNHEY, CDR2 SMNVEV (reference sequence). The V and J ends lost 3 bases and 1 base, in that order; junction bases with no gene match: 3.